A single sample is the source of the 20 T cell receptor beta chains below, sequenced in a study of blood T cell repertoires in COVID-19. Method: immunoSEQ multiplex PCR; TCRdb's copy keeps in-frame clones and lacks some. The top ten clones hold 15% to 20% of a sample with around 210,000 clones, approximately 91% of them seen once. Sequenced: peripheral blood. These receptor sequences come from a man aged 45-60 years with COVID-19, enrolled during active disease.

This chain joins TRBV7-2 and TRBJ2-1; possibly TRBD2 for D (6 bases). The germline V and J ends were trimmed by 1 base and 3 bases, with 10 bases remaining between them. Germline assignment: CDR1 SGHTA and CDR2 FQGNSA. The CDR3 consists of 15 residues. This chain's CDR3 is CASSLGVGGYNEQFF. The CDR3 region has the DNA TGTGCCAGCAGCTTAGGTGTCGGGGGCTACAATGAGCAGTTCTTC.

This clone is a singleton in its sample. The rearrangement joins TRBV6-5 to TRBJ1-1; D is ambiguous. Trimming removed 0 bases from V and 1 base from J, with 6 bases in between. The germline V gene encodes CDR1 MNHEY and CDR2 SVGAGI. The CDR3 contains 14 residues. The CDR3 sequence: CASSYSRQNTEAFF. The CDR3 nucleotides read TGTGCCAGCAGTTACTCGAGGCAGAACACTGAAGCTTTCTTT.

The CDR3 region is CASSQTGTDNSPLHF. In DNA, the CDR3 is TGTGCCAGCAGCCAGACCGGGACAGATAATTCACCCCTCCACTTT. The chain carries TRBV6-6 and TRBJ1-6; 7 nucleotides line up with TRBD1. The CDR3 runs to 15 residues. Trimming at V came to 6 bases and at J to 5 bases, leaving 7 bases not matched to a gene. Germline V gene sequence: CDR1 MNHNY, CDR2 SVGAGI (reference sequence).

Remarks on this clone: Other DNA sequences within the sample encode an identical CDR3. The chain employs TRBV18 and TRBJ1-1; D remains ambiguous. The length of the CDR3 is 13 residues. Germline assignment: CDR1 KGHSH and CDR2 LQKENI. Trimming left V 0 bases short and J 3 bases short, with 5 bases between. CDR3 bases: TGTGCCAGCTCACCACCCGGAGACACTGAAGCTTTCTTT. This translates into CASSPPGDTEAFF.

In DNA form, the CDR3 reads TGTGCCAGCAGCTTAGGGGAGGGATATAATGAAAAACTGTTTTTT. This gives the protein CASSLGEGYNEKLFF. This chain connects TRBV11-2 to TRBJ1-4; D remains unclear. The CDR3 contains 15 residues. The germline gives CDR1 SGHAT, CDR2 FQNNGV. V was shortened by 1 base and J by 4 bases, with 10 bases between the two germline ends.

The chain recombines TRBV12-3 or TRBV12-4 with TRBJ2-7; D unclear. V dropped 1 base and J dropped 2 bases, with 6 bases sitting between them. CDR3 size: 13 residues. The DNA of the CDR3 is TGTGCCAGCAGTTTAGACATCCCCTACGAGCAGTACTTC. Residues: CASSLDIPYEQYF.

The chain uses TRBV10-3 and TRBJ2-7; 9 bases align to TRBD2. Germline V gene data show CDR1 as ENHRY and CDR2 as SYGVKD. The CDR3 loop spans 14 amino acids. The trim removed 5 bases at V and 4 bases at J, leaving 6 bases unmatched. The CDR3 bases are TGTGCCATCAGTCAAGCGGGAGGACAGTACGAGCAGTACTTC. Its translation: CAISQAGGQYEQYF.

The chain carries TRBV28 and TRBJ1-1, with 7 bases that match TRBD1. V gave up 6 bases and J gave up 1 base; unmatched junction bases: 8. This CDR3 is 15 amino acids long. In germline, CDR1 is MDHEN, CDR2 SYDVKM. CDR3 bases: TGTGCCAGCAGCTCTCCGGGACAGCCGAACACTGAAGCTTTCTTT. Its protein product is CASSSPGQPNTEAFF.

This rearrangement joins TRBV11-2 to TRBJ1-1; no reliable D call. Germline CDR1 and CDR2: SGHAT and FQNNGV. V was trimmed by 4 bases and J by 1 base, leaving 10 bases between them. This CDR3 is 14 amino acids long. The CDR3 region has the DNA TGTGCCAGCAGCTCCGATCCAGGGAACACTGAAGCTTTCTTT. Amino acid sequence: CASSSDPGNTEAFF.

The rearrangement uses TRBV7-9 and TRBJ1-1, with D possibly TRBD1 on 6 matching bases. CDR3 length: 12 amino acids. CDR1 is SEHNR and CDR2 is FQNEAQ in the germline V gene (reference sequence). The CDR3 protein is CGSHRVNTEAFF. The CDR3 DNA reads as TGTGGCAGTCACAGGGTGAACACTGAAGCTTTCTTT.

The chain combines TRBV12-3 or TRBV12-4 with TRBJ2-3; D may be TRBD1 (5 bases). V lost 3 bases and J 4 bases, leaving 5 bases between the germline ends. CDR3 length equals 12 residues. The DNA for the CDR3 is TGTGCCAGCAGTTTCAGGGCAGATACGCAGTATTTT. Amino acids: CASSFRADTQYF.

V is TRBV25-1 and J is TRBJ1-4; a possible D gene is TRBD1 (5 bases). This CDR3 spans 15 amino acids. CDR1 MGHDK and CDR2 SYGVNS come from the germline V gene. Trimming shortened V by 3 bases and J by 0 bases, and 8 bases separated the two germline ends. CDR3 DNA: TGTGCCAGCAGTGATGTGACAGCAACTAATGAAAAACTGTTTTTT. Translated: CASSDVTATNEKLFF.

The chain links TRBV2 to TRBJ2-1, with a tentative D call TRBD2 (6 bases). The V end lost 0 bases, the J end lost 1 base, and 7 bases lay between the germline ends. The CDR3 totals 15 residues. CDR1 SNHLY and CDR2 FYNNEI come from the germline V gene. CDR3 DNA sequence: TGTGCCAGCAGTGAAGCGGGAGGATCCTACAATGAGCAGTTCTTC. Amino acids: CASSEAGGSYNEQFF.

The chain links TRBV18 to TRBJ1-5; TRBD1 aligns across 12 bases. The V and J ends lost 2 bases and 4 bases, in that order; junction bases with no gene match: 3. The CDR3 totals 16 residues. Germline assignment: CDR1 KGHSH and CDR2 LQKENI. The CDR3 region has the DNA TGTGCCAGCTCACCAGGGACAGGGGGCTTAAATCAGCCCCAGCATTTT. Translating gives CASSPGTGGLNQPQHF.

The genes are TRBV5-8 and TRBJ2-3, with 7 nucleotides matching TRBD2. Per germline, CDR1 SGHTS and CDR2 YDEGEE. V trimming: 0 bases; J trimming: 0 bases; junction bases outside the gene matches: 1. There are 15 residues in the CDR3. The DNA of the CDR3 is TGTGCCAGCAGCTTGGCTAGCGGAAGCACAGATACGCAGTATTTT. Protein: CASSLASGSTDTQYF.

The CDR3 DNA sequence: TGCGCCAGCAGCCCGCGACAGGGATTGCCTGAAGCTTTCTTT. It encodes CASSPRQGLPEAFF. This rearrangement joins TRBV4-1 to TRBJ1-1, with TRBD1 matching 7 bases. Germline assignment: CDR1 MGHRA and CDR2 YSYEKL. This CDR3 contains 14 residues. The ends lost 4 bases at V and 6 bases at J; junction bases unmatched: 8.

The rearrangement links TRBV4-1 to TRBJ2-3, with 12 bases lining up with TRBD2. From germline, CDR1 is MGHRA and CDR2 YSYEKL. The J segment lost 0 bases and the V segment lost 0 bases, leaving 10 bases of the junction unmatched. The CDR3 runs to 20 residues. Here the CDR3 reads CASSQDSGTSGSYSTDTQYF. CDR3 DNA: TGCGCCAGCAGCCAAGACTCCGGGACTAGCGGGTCTTATAGCACAGATACGCAGTATTTT.

J is TRBJ2-1 and V is TRBV3-1 (or the pseudogene TRBV3-2); D gene unclear. With 5 bases removed from V and 6 bases from J, the gap between germline ends came to 11 bases. The germline V gene encodes CDR1 LGHDT and CDR2 YNNKEL (reference sequence). The CDR3 has 13 amino acids. CDR3 loop: CASSLRFPNEQFF. DNA for the CDR3: TGTGCCAGCAGCTTGCGGTTCCCCAATGAGCAGTTCTTC.

This sequence joins TRBV7-2 and TRBJ2-1, with a weak D call TRBD2 (5 bases). CDR3 size: 16 residues. Trimming stripped 5 bases from V and 1 base from J, with 15 bases between. Per germline, CDR1 SGHTA and CDR2 FQGNSA. The CDR3 nucleotides are TGTGCCAGCAGCCGGGAACGGGGTCGGTCCTACAATGAGCAGTTCTTC. It yields the protein CASSRERGRSYNEQFF.

This clone was detected only a few times. The J gene is TRBJ1-5, the V gene TRBV7-2, with 9 bases fitting TRBD1. V lost 5 bases, J lost 4 bases, and 9 bases stayed unmatched. The CDR3 length is 16 residues. CDR1 and CDR2 from the germline V gene are SGHTA and FQGNSA. The CDR3 DNA sequence: TGTGCCAGCAGCACCCAGGGACAGGGTTGGAATCAGCCCCAGCATTTT. It codes for CASSTQGQGWNQPQHF.